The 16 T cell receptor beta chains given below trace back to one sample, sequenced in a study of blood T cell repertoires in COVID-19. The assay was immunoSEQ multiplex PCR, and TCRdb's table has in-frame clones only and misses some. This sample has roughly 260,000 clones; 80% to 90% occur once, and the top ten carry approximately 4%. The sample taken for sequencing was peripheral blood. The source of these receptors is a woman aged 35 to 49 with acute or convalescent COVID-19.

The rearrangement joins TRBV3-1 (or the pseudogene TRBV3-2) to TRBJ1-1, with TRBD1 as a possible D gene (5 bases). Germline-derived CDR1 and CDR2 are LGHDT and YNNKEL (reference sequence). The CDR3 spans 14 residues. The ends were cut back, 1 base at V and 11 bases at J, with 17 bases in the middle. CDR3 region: CASSQGPQGRAAFF. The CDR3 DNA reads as TGTGCCAGCAGCCAAGGTCCCCAGGGTCGGGCGGCTTTCTTT.

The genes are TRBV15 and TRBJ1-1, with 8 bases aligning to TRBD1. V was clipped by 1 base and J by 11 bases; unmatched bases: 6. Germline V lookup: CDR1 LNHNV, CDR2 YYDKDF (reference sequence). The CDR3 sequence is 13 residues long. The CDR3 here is CATSRAGQGSAFF. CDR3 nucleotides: TGTGCCACCAGCAGAGCCGGACAGGGTAGCGCTTTCTTT.

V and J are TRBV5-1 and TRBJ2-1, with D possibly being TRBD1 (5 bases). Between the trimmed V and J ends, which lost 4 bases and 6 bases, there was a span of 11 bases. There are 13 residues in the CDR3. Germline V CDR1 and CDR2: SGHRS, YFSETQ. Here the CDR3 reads CASSDRTSNEQFF. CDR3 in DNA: TGCGCCAGCAGCGATAGGACAAGCAATGAGCAGTTCTTC.

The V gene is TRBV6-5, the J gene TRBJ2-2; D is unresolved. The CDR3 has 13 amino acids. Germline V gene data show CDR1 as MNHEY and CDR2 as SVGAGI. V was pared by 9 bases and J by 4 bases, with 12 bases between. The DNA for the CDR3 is TGTGCCAGTTCACATTCCAGCACCGGGGAGCTGTTTTTT. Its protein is CASSHSSTGELFF.

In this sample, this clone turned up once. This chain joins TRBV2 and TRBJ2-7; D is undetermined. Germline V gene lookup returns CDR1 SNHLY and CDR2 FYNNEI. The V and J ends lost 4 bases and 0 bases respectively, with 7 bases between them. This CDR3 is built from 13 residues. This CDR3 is CASSVESSYEQYV. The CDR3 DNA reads TGTGCCAGCAGTGTCGAGAGCTCCTACGAGCAGTACGTC.

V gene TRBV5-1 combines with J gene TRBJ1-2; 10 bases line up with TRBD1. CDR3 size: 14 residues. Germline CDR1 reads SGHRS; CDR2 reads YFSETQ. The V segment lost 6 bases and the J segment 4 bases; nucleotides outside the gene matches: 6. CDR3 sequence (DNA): TGCGCCAGCACCCCGGGACAGGGGATCTATGGCTACACCTTC. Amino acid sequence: CASTPGQGIYGYTF. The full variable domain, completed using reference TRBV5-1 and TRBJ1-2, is KAGVTQTPRYLIKTRGQQVTLSCSPISGHRSVSWYQQTPGQGLQFLFEYFSETQRNKGNFPGRFSGRQFSNSRSEMNVSTLELGDSALYLCASTPGQGIYGYTFGSGTRLTVV.

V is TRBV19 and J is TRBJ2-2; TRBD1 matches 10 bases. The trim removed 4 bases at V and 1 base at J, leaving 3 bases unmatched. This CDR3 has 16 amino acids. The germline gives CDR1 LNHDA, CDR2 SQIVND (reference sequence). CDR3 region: CASSTDRGRNTGELFF. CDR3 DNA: TGTGCCAGTAGTACAGACAGGGGGCGGAACACCGGGGAGCTGTTTTTT.

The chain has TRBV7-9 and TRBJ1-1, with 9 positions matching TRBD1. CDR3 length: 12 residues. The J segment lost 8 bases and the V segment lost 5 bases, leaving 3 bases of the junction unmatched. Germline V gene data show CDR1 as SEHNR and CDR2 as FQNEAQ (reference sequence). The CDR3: CASSRTGVEAFF. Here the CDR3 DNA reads TGTGCCAGCAGCCGGACAGGGGTCGAAGCTTTCTTT.

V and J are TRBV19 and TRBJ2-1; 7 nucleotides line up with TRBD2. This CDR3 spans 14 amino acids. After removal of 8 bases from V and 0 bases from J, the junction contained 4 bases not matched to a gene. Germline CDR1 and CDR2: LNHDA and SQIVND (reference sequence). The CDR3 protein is CASAAGFSYNEQFF. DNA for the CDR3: TGTGCCAGTGCAGCGGGGTTCTCCTACAATGAGCAGTTCTTC.

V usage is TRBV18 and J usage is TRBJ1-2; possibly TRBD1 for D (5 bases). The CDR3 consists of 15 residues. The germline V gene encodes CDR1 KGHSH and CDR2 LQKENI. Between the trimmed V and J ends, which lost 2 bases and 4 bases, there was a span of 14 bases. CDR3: CASSPSLRQLYGYTF. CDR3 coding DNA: TGTGCCAGCTCACCATCACTCCGACAGCTCTATGGCTACACCTTC. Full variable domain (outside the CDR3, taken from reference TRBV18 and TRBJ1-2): NAGVMQNPRHLVRRRGQEARLRCSPMKGHSHVYWYRQLPEEGLKFMVYLQKENIIDESGMPKERFSAEFPKEGPSILRIQQVVRGDSAAYFCASSPSLRQLYGYTFGSGTRLTVV.

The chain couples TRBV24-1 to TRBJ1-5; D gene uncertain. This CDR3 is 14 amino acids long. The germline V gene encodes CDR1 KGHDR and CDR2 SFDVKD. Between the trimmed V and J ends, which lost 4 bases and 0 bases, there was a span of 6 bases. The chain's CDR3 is CATSEGHSNQPQHF. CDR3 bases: TGTGCCACCAGTGAGGGCCATAGCAATCAGCCCCAGCATTTT.

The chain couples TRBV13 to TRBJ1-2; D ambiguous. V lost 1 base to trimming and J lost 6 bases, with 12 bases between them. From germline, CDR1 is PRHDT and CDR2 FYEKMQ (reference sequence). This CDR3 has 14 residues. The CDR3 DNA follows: TGTGCCAGCAGCTTAGAACGAAGCCACCATGGCTACACCTTC. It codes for CASSLERSHHGYTF.

The CDR3 nucleotides are TGTGCCAGCAGCCAATCGAGGGACAGGGCAGGAGCTTTCTTT. Translating gives CASSQSRDRAGAFF. This chain joins TRBV16 and TRBJ1-1; 9 positions agree with TRBD1. The J segment lost 10 bases and the V segment lost 0 bases, leaving 6 bases of the junction unmatched. The germline CDR1 and CDR2 sequences are KGHSY and FQNENV. The CDR3 runs to 14 residues.

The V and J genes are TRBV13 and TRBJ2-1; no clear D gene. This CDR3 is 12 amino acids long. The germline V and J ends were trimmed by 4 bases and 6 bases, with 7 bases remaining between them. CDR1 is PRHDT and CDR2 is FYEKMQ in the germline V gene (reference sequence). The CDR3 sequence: CASSYLGNEQFF. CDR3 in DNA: TGTGCCAGCAGCTATCTAGGCAATGAGCAGTTCTTC. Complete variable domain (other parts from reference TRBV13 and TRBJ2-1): AAGVIQSPRHLIKEKRETATLKCYPIPRHDTVYWYQQGPGQDPQFLISFYEKMQSDKGSIPDRFSAQQFSDYHSELNMSSLELGDSALYFCASSYLGNEQFFGPGTRLTVL.

CDR3: CASSRQVLAFF. DNA for the CDR3: TGTGCCAGCAGTCGACAGGTTTTGGCTTTCTTT. This chain connects TRBV6-5 to TRBJ1-1; TRBD1 is a possible D gene (6 bases). CDR1 and CDR2 from the germline V gene are MNHEY and SVGAGI. V was trimmed by 5 bases and J by 11 bases, leaving 12 bases between them. The CDR3 contains 11 residues.

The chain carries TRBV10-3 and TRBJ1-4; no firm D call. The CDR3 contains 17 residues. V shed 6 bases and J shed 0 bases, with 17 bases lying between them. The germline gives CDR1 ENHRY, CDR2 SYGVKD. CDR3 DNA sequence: TGTGCCATCAGCGAACACTTGGACGGGGCAACTAATGAAAAACTGTTTTTT. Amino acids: CAISEHLDGATNEKLFF.